This T cell receptor beta chain was found in a study of T cells in Graves' hyperthyroidism and ophthalmopathy (dated by TCRdb to between 2018 and 2020). Broadly, across the study: Peripheral blood samples were taken at the time of initial diagnosis, prior to any treatment. Thyroid tissue and blood T-cell repertoires from more than 5 Graves' hyperthyroidism patients were also compared in the study. The 85 to 100 discovery patients were randomly split 7:3 into training and test sets. The paper describes TCR Vbeta CDR3 sequencing of 120 to 150 peripheral blood samples, made up of 43 ophthalmopathy patients, roughly 72 hyperthyroidism patients and 17 progressor patients. TCR V-J signatures able to tell the groups apart were searched for in a discovery cohort of 100 or so patients, of whom more than 40 had Graves' ophthalmopathy and more than 55 had stable Graves' hyperthyroidism. An independent validation cohort of 18 to 20 hyperthyroidism patients and about 15 patients who later progressed to ophthalmopathy tested prospective prediction of ophthalmopathy. After sampling, hyperthyroidism patients received methimazole starting at 30 mg daily, and ophthalmopathy patients received high-dose intravenous methylprednisolone.

Graves' hyperthyroidism was defined as stable when no progression to ophthalmopathy occurred over 18 months of follow-up. The hyperthyroidism patients were between 18 and 65 years old and newly diagnosed, with a disease duration of less than 2 months. The study excluded patients with uncontrolled infections, other autoimmune diseases, pregnancy or lactation. Clinical symptoms, serum thyroxine and TRAb, thyroid ultrasound, and orbital computed tomography formed the basis for the diagnoses. Ficoll-Paque density gradient centrifugation was used to isolate PBMCs from around 10 ml of fresh peripheral blood. Total RNA was extracted using Trizol reagent, and RNA quality was assessed on an Agilent 2100 Bioanalyzer. Overall study outcomes, separate from this receptor: Most expanded thyroid clonotypes (frequency above 0.001) were also detected in blood, suggesting blood repertoires may reflect thyroid immune responses. A model built on a 13 V-J signature distinguished ophthalmopathy from stable hyperthyroidism, reaching around 88% sensitivity and around 81% specificity in cross-validation and 80%/75% in testing. No statistical method was used to fix the sample size in advance, and group allocation was not hidden from the investigators. During validation, the model predicted progression to ophthalmopathy a median of around 6 months ahead of onset, with approximately 71% sensitivity and less than 85% specificity.

TCR beta CDR3 regions were amplified from RNA transcripts. A first-round RT-PCR of the TCR CDR3 used the HTBI primer set with the Qiagen OneStep RT-PCR kit. A second multiplex PCR round built the libraries, followed by size selection and purification. Paired-end sequencing of the libraries was performed with 100 bp reads on an Illumina HiSeq2000. As for the authors' bioinformatics: SOAPnuke was used to process the raw data, with reads discarded if the reads contained adapters or uncalled bases, had a mean Phred below 15, or lacked an exact constant-primer or identifier match. COPE v1.2.5 was used to merge high-quality paired reads, and clonotypes were defined as unique nucleotide sequences. MiTCR v1.1 was used to align clonotypes to the IMGT TRBV, TRBD and TRBJ reference segments. The analysis included only V-J combinations with a frequency above 0.0001, which together covered approximately 99% of the repertoires. A TCS score was defined as the ratio of F50 (clonal expansion) to E x V (chaos), with BLOSUM62-based TCRdist applied between CDR3 peptides within each V-J. Welch's t-statistics and random forest reduced 450 to 600 V-J features to 10 to 15, which were used in a naive Bayes classifier (R e1071). TCRdb trimmed the raw reads at Q25, called clones with MiXCR and kept productive beta chains. Entries are consolidated by CDR3 protein sequence, retaining the most common genes and DNA. The V and J calls were determined by TCRdb, not by the authors. Recorded for this sample are fewer than 900,000 distinct CDR3 sequences; about 17% of them occurred a single time. The ten largest make up around 8.1% of the sample.

A few counts support this clonotype. Its antigen remains unidentified. The record has no base qualities; no much larger clone is one base away. Sequences DFQATT (CDR1) and SNEGSKA (CDR2) are obtained from the germline V gene (reference sequence). V is reduced by 3 bases and J by 3 bases, leaving a spacing of 14 bases between them. Taken from cysteine to phenylalanine, the CDR3 has 14 residues. Just the 42-base CDR3 DNA is kept, in frame starting at base 1. The source of this sequence is a young man with Graves' hyperthyroidism. The sequencing input was blood. The chain couples TRBV20-1 to TRBJ1-2; the D gene cannot be resolved reliably. Here the CDR3 is given as CSARPRPTHYGYTF. The nucleotides are TGCAGTGCTAGGCCCCGCCCCACACACTATGGCTACACCTTC.